The TCR beta chain described here comes from a study of blood T cell repertoires in COVID-19. About the study: Donors in the United States, Italy and Spain gave samples during acute or convalescent COVID-19.

This clone was seen once. Per the germline V gene, CDR1 is SGHTA and CDR2 is FQGTGA. Trimming took off 1 base at V and 0 bases at J, with 8 bases between the two ends. This CDR3 contains 15 residues. The assay was immunoSEQ multiplex PCR, and TCRdb's table has in-frame clones only and misses some. This sample carries fewer than 300,000 clones, around 86% of them seen once, and the ten largest clones take 10% to 15%. The gene calls are TRBV7-3 and TRBJ2-3; D is unclear. Sequencing used peripheral blood. This TCR derives from a human donor in a cohort sampled during active COVID-19. The CDR3 bases are TGTGCCAGCAGCTTAATTCCGAGTAGCACAGATACGCAGTATTTT. Protein: CASSLIPSSTDTQYF. Based on the CDR3 plus reference TRBV7-3 and TRBJ2-3, the full variable domain is GAGVSQTPSNKVTEKGKYVELRCDPISGHTALYWYRQSLGQGPEFLIYFQGTGAADDSGLPNDRFFAVRPEGSVSTLKIQRTERGDSAVYLCASSLIPSSTDTQYFGPGTRLTVL.